This record concerns one TCR beta chain sequence. Clones were read by immunoSEQ multiplex PCR, and TCRdb kept only the in-frame ones, dropping some. This table holds under 150,000 clones, roughly 81% found once. The data belong to a study of blood T cell repertoires in COVID-19. Looked up from germline, CDR1 is SGHNT and CDR2 is YENEEA. The CDR3 contains 13 residues. Trimming removed 2 bases at V and 7 bases at J, with 6 bases between. The gene calls are TRBV11-3 and TRBJ1-6; no clear D. Source material: peripheral blood. The origin of this receptor is a man between 35 and 55 years old with acute or convalescent COVID-19. The CDR3 is CASSLNRNSPLHF. The DNA for the CDR3 is TGTGCCAGCAGCTTAAACCGGAATTCACCCCTCCACTTT.